These 28 T cell receptor beta chains came from one sample sequenced in a study of cytomegalovirus exposure and HLA in healthy donors. The PCR contained 60 Vbeta and 13 Jbeta primers. The method was immunoSEQ multiplex PCR; TCRdb's version includes in-frame clones alone and lacks a portion of them. Here the sample spans almost 200,000 clones, approximately 79% being singletons. The sample consisted of PBMCs. The receptors were sampled from a woman aged 25 to 39 in good health and CMV-seropositive.

The genes are TRBV5-8 and TRBJ2-1, with 7 bases aligning to TRBD2. After removal of 2 bases from V and 5 bases from J, the junction contained 10 bases not matched to a gene. The CDR3 covers 16 residues. CDR1 and CDR2 (germline): SGHTS, YDEGEE. The DNA of the CDR3 is TGTGCCAGCAGCTTCCCACCGGGACTACGCCACAATGAGCAGTTCTTC. Its protein product is CASSFPPGLRHNEQFF.

The chain links TRBV11-3 to TRBJ1-2; possibly TRBD1 for D (5 bases). Germline V gene data show CDR1 as SGHNT and CDR2 as YENEEA. Between the trimmed V and J ends, which lost 0 bases and 6 bases, there was a span of 8 bases. The CDR3 is 13 amino acids. CDR3 sequence: CASSLEGRDGYTF. The CDR3 bases are TGTGCCAGCAGCTTAGAAGGCAGGGATGGCTACACCTTC.

The chain has TRBV7-2 and TRBJ2-2, with D possibly being TRBD2 (5 bases). CDR1 SGHTA and CDR2 FQGNSA come from the germline V gene. CDR3 length: 17 residues. Deletions cut 2 bases from V and 4 bases from J, with 17 bases between. Written as DNA, the CDR3 is TGTGCCAGCAGCTTAAGAGTTTCCCGGGGTTTCACCGGGGAGCTGTTTTTT. It codes for CASSLRVSRGFTGELFF.

This clone was observed a single time. This chain uses TRBV27 with TRBJ2-5; 16 positions agree with TRBD2. CDR3 size: 15 residues. Germline loops: CDR1 MNHEY, CDR2 SMNVEV (reference sequence). Trimming took 2 bases from V and 9 from J; bases not matched to a gene: 3. CDR3 coding DNA: TGTGCCAGCAGTTTACAGGGACTAGCGGGAGGGGCCCAGTACTTC. Translated: CASSLQGLAGGAQYF.

V and J are TRBV4-3 and TRBJ2-1, with D tentatively TRBD2 (6 bases). Germline V CDR1 and CDR2: LGHNA, YSLEER. This CDR3 is 14 amino acids long. Trimming shortened V by 1 base and J by 8 bases, and 12 bases separated the two germline ends. CDR3 bases: TGCGCCAGCAGCCAAGTGGGTTGGAGGGATGAGCAGTTCTTC. Its protein product is CASSQVGWRDEQFF.

The rearrangement joins TRBV5-1 to TRBJ1-1; 12 nucleotides align to TRBD1. Trimming removed 5 bases from V and 6 bases from J; junction bases left unmatched: 11. From germline, CDR1 is SGHRS and CDR2 YFSETQ. The CDR3 loop spans 16 amino acids. CDR3 nucleotides: TGCGCCAGCAGGCACCCGGGACAGGGGGCTACTTCTGAAGCTTTCTTT. Translation: CASRHPGQGATSEAFF. The entire variable domain, with the rest obtained from reference TRBV5-1 and TRBJ1-1, is as follows: KAGVTQTPRYLIKTRGQQVTLSCSPISGHRSVSWYQQTPGQGLQFLFEYFSETQRNKGNFPGRFSGRQFSNSRSEMNVSTLELGDSALYLCASRHPGQGATSEAFFGQGTRLTVV.

This clone occurred a few times. This rearrangement joins TRBV6-5 to TRBJ1-1; D might be TRBD1 (6 bases). Germline V gene lookup returns CDR1 MNHEY and CDR2 SVGAGI. The CDR3 runs 12 residues. The V end lost 6 bases, the J end lost 4 bases, and 9 bases lay between the germline ends. CDR3 region: CASRQGTTEAFF. In nucleotides, the CDR3 is TGTGCCAGCAGACAGGGTACCACTGAAGCTTTCTTT.

The genes are TRBV7-9 and TRBJ1-4, with 8 bases that match TRBD1. J lost 8 bases, V lost 5 bases, and 13 bases had no gene match. Germline V gene lookup returns CDR1 SEHNR and CDR2 FQNEAQ (reference sequence). The CDR3 totals 16 residues. For the CDR3, the DNA is TGTGCCAGCAGCCATCCAACGACAGGGGCGAGCGAAAAACTGTTTTTT. This codes for CASSHPTTGASEKLFF.

The chain links TRBV4-3 to TRBJ2-3; 7 bases map to TRBD2. CDR1 is LGHNA and CDR2 is YSLEER in the germline V gene. This CDR3 region has 16 residues. Trimming at V came to 0 bases and at J to 1 base, leaving 4 bases not matched to a gene. The CDR3 sequence is CASSQDMAGGTDTQYF. The CDR3 DNA is TGCGCCAGCAGCCAAGATATGGCGGGGGGCACAGATACGCAGTATTTT.

The J gene is TRBJ2-7, the V gene TRBV7-9, with D possibly TRBD1 on 6 matching bases. V was pared by 3 bases and J by 2 bases, with 8 bases between. The CDR3 covers 13 residues. Germline-derived CDR1 and CDR2 are SEHNR and FQNEAQ (reference sequence). CDR3 sequence: CASSLDRAYEQYF. The DNA of the CDR3 is TGTGCCAGCAGCTTGGACAGAGCCTACGAGCAGTACTTC.

This clone was seen more than once but under ten times. Other DNA sequences in this specimen translate into the identical CDR3. V is TRBV6-5 and J is TRBJ2-1; a possible D gene is TRBD2 (5 bases). Germline CDR1 MNHEY, CDR2 SVGAGI. The germline V and J ends were trimmed by 6 bases and 0 bases, with 6 bases remaining between them. CDR3 length: 13 residues. CDR3 sequence (DNA): TGTGCCAGCAGCCGGGACTCCTACAATGAGCAGTTCTTC. Its protein is CASSRDSYNEQFF.

This rearrangement joins TRBV11-2 to TRBJ2-5; no reliable D call. The CDR3 runs to 13 residues. Germline lookup yields CDR1 SGHAT and CDR2 FQNNGV. V shed 3 bases and J shed 9 bases, with 14 bases lying between them. The CDR3 spells CASSFSPGRAQYF. Here the CDR3 DNA reads TGTGCCAGCAGCTTCTCTCCTGGGCGAGCCCAGTACTTC.

The gene calls are TRBV10-3 and TRBJ2-7, with a weak D call TRBD2 (6 bases). Germline lookup yields CDR1 ENHRY and CDR2 SYGVKD. V lost 3 bases to trimming and J lost 2 bases, with 8 bases between them. The CDR3 covers 13 residues. The CDR3 coding sequence is TGTGCCATCAGTGAATCGGGAGCCTACGAGCAGTACTTC. Its protein is CAISESGAYEQYF.

The chain combines TRBV6-4 with TRBJ1-2, with 8 bases fitting TRBD1. J lost 5 bases, V lost 7 bases, and 9 bases had no gene match. Germline CDR1 and CDR2: MRHNA and SNTAGT. The length of the CDR3 is 14 residues. DNA for the CDR3: TGTGCCAGCACCACGGACAGGGTTGGATATGGCTACACCTTC. Its protein is CASTTDRVGYGYTF.

The chain links TRBV7-9 to TRBJ2-3, with D perhaps matching TRBD2 (5 bases). CDR3 size: 17 residues. Germline CDR1 SEHNR, CDR2 FQNEAQ (reference sequence). Trimming removed 6 bases at V and 4 bases at J, with 23 bases between. CDR3 amino acids: CASRLFPLVGEADTQYF. CDR3 DNA sequence: TGTGCCAGCAGATTGTTCCCCCTCGTGGGAGAGGCAGATACGCAGTATTTT. Looking up the rest from reference TRBV7-9 and TRBJ2-3 gives the full variable domain: DTGVSQNPRHKITKRGQNVTFRCDPISEHNRLYWYRQTLGQGPEFLTYFQNEAQLEKSRLLSDRFSAERPKGSFSTLEIQRTEQGDSAMYLCASRLFPLVGEADTQYFGPGTRLTVL.

The chain recombines TRBV19 with TRBJ2-6, with a tentative D call TRBD2 (5 bases). Germline loops: CDR1 LNHDA, CDR2 SQIVND (reference sequence). This CDR3 region has 15 residues. V gave up 3 bases and J gave up 2 bases, with 8 bases separating them. The CDR3 coding sequence is TGTGCCAGTAGTATCTCGGGGACTGGGGCCAACGTCCTGACTTTC. Its translation: CASSISGTGANVLTF.

The V call is TRBV9, the J call TRBJ2-2, with D maybe TRBD1 (5 bases). The V gene's germline CDR1 is SGDLS and CDR2 YYNGEE. The CDR3 runs to 15 residues. V was clipped by 0 bases and J by 6 bases, with 12 bases between them. This chain's CDR3 is CASSVGWQGAGELFF. Written as DNA, the CDR3 is TGTGCCAGCAGCGTAGGGTGGCAGGGTGCCGGGGAGCTGTTTTTT.

The rearrangement joins TRBV14 to TRBJ2-3, with unresolved D. Per germline, CDR1 SGHDN and CDR2 FVKESK. The CDR3 has 14 residues. Trimming removed 4 bases from V and 0 bases from J, with 8 bases in between. The CDR3 here is CASSLRQSTDTQYF. DNA for the CDR3: TGTGCCAGCAGCCTCCGACAAAGCACAGATACGCAGTATTTT.

The CDR3 nucleotides read TGCAGCGTTGCAATATCGGCGGGGGGCACTGAAGCTTTCTTT. Protein sequence: CSVAISAGGTEAFF. This chain links TRBV29-1 with TRBJ1-1; D is perhaps TRBD1 (5 bases). The germline CDR1 and CDR2 sequences are SQVTM and ANQGSEA. V lost 4 bases and J lost 4, with 16 bases in between. This CDR3 comprises 14 residues.

The chain links TRBV10-1 to TRBJ2-1; 10 bases line up with TRBD2. Per germline, CDR1 WNHNN and CDR2 SYGVQD (reference sequence). CDR3 length: 17 amino acids. V was pared by 11 bases and J by 4 bases, with 17 bases of the junction left unmatched. CDR3 protein: CAGPGLARGVGYNEQFF. The CDR3 coding sequence is TGCGCCGGCCCGGGACTAGCGCGAGGAGTGGGATACAATGAGCAGTTCTTC.

The rearrangement uses TRBV5-6 and TRBJ2-3; possible D gene TRBD1, 5 bases. Trimming left V 3 bases short and J 6 bases short, with 14 bases between. CDR3 length equals 14 residues. Germline V gene lookup returns CDR1 SGHDT and CDR2 YYEEEE. CDR3 DNA: TGTGCCAGCAGCTCAAACCAGGGTTTTGATACGCAGTATTTT. The encoded protein is CASSSNQGFDTQYF.

A single count supports this clone. This chain uses TRBV27 with TRBJ2-2; perhaps TRBD2 as D (7 bases). V shed 11 bases and J shed 6 bases, with 22 bases lying between them. CDR3 size: 15 residues. Germline lookup yields CDR1 MNHEY and CDR2 SMNVEV (reference sequence). In nucleotides, the CDR3 is TGTGCCTCCCGTAGGGGGGGCATCGGCGCCGGGGAGCTGTTTTTT. As protein: CASRRGGIGAGELFF.

The gene calls are TRBV5-5 and TRBJ2-5, with D tentatively TRBD2 (5 bases). The germline V gene has CDR1 SGHKS and CDR2 YYEKEE (reference sequence). Trimming left V 10 bases short and J 6 bases short, with 19 bases between. This CDR3 spans 13 amino acids. Here the CDR3 reads CASSLAGVQTQYF. The CDR3 DNA follows: TGTGCCTCCAGCTTGGCGGGTGTGCAGACCCAGTACTTC. The whole variable domain, filled in from reference TRBV5-5 and TRBJ2-5, reads DAGVTQSPTHLIKTRGQQVTLRCSPISGHKSVSWYQQVLGQGPQFIFQYYEKEERGRGNFPDRFSARQFPNYSSELNVNALLLGDSALYLCASSLAGVQTQYFGPGTRLLVL.

The rearrangement uses TRBV9 and TRBJ2-7; unclear D gene. V gave up 4 bases and J gave up 2 bases, with 10 bases separating them. This CDR3 region has 13 residues. Germline loops: CDR1 SGDLS, CDR2 YYNGEE. This CDR3 is CASSSDDTYEQYF. CDR3 nucleotide sequence: TGTGCCAGCAGCTCCGACGACACCTACGAGCAGTACTTC.

The chain carries TRBV11-3 and TRBJ2-1, with D possibly TRBD1 on 6 matching bases. Trimming took off 6 bases at V and 0 bases at J, with 18 bases between the two ends. The germline V gene has CDR1 SGHNT and CDR2 YENEEA. The CDR3 is made up of 17 amino acids. In DNA form, the CDR3 reads TGTGCCAGCAGTAAGGGGGACGCCAGAAGCTCCTACAATGAGCAGTTCTTC. Protein sequence: CASSKGDARSSYNEQFF.

The CDR3 coding sequence is TGTGCCAGCAGTTTAGGCGGCCCTAACTATGGCTACACCTTC. The encoded protein is CASSLGGPNYGYTF. This chain uses TRBV27 with TRBJ1-2; D gene ambiguous. Germline assignment: CDR1 MNHEY and CDR2 SMNVEV (reference sequence). The CDR3 sequence is 14 residues long. Between the trimmed V and J ends, which lost 2 bases and 0 bases, there was a span of 7 bases.

This chain uses TRBV28 with TRBJ2-1; 8 bases line up with TRBD2. The CDR3 sequence is 14 residues long. Per the germline V gene, CDR1 is MDHEN and CDR2 is SYDVKM. V trimming: 3 bases; J trimming: 7 bases; junction bases outside the gene matches: 5. The CDR3 sequence: CASSLAPGGNEQFF. Here the CDR3 DNA reads TGTGCCAGCAGTTTGGCCCCGGGGGGGAATGAGCAGTTCTTC.

This clone was counted a single time. V and J are TRBV7-2 and TRBJ1-1; the D gene is possibly TRBD1 (5 bases). The CDR3 extends over 15 amino acids. Per the germline V gene, CDR1 is SGHTA and CDR2 is FQGNSA. Trimming removed 5 bases from V and 1 base from J, with 14 bases in between. The CDR3 region has the DNA TGTGCCAGCAGCCAGGTAGGGGTGGGGAACACTGAAGCTTTCTTT. Its protein product is CASSQVGVGNTEAFF.